A selection of T cell receptor beta chains follows, all from one sample in a study of shared clonotypes between healthy human individuals. Sequenced by immunoSEQ multiplex PCR; TCRdb stores in-frame clones only, minus some. Among about 960,000 clones listed, approximately 76% were seen once. What was sequenced was memory CD4+ T cells sorted from blood. The source is a man aged 18-30 years in good health. Each CDR3 is given with its conserved first and last residue. The D gene is left open where the match is weak. Only some rows state a clone size, as once, few, many or a class for expanded clones.

NA TRBJ1-6 TRBV30 NA TGTGCCTGGAGTGCCGTCGGTTATAATTCACCCCTCCACTTT CAWSAVGYNSPLHF
NA TRBJ1-2 TRBV28 NA TGTGCCAGCAGTGATTATGGCTACACCTTC CASSDYGYTF
TRBD2 TRBJ2-3 TRBV10-3 NA TGTGCCACTCAGCGGGAAGGCACAGATACGCAGTATTTT CATQREGTDTQYF
NA TRBJ1-1 TRBV6-5 NA TGTGCCAGCAGTTACGGCAGCCAAGGGACTGAAGCTTTCTTT CASSYGSQGTEAFF
NA TRBJ1-1 TRBV18 NA TGTGCCAGCTCACTCTCGGGGGAGCCAAACACTGAAGCTTTCTTT CASSLSGEPNTEAFF
NA TRBJ2-3 TRBV7-2 NA TGTGCCAGCAGCCGTATCAGGGCTTCGGCAGATACGCAGTATTTT CASSRIRASADTQYF
NA TRBJ1-2 TRBV7-9 NA TGTGCCAGCAGCACAACAGGGTTCTATGGCTACACCTTC CASSTTGFYGYTF
NA TRBJ1-3 TRBV30 NA TGTGCCTGGAGTGGCGGCTTCTCTGGAAACACCATATATTTT CAWSGGFSGNTIYF
NA TRBJ2-7 TRBV29-1 NA TGCAGCGTTGGCCCTGGCGGGCTATACGAGCAGTACTTC CSVGPGGLYEQYF
NA TRBJ2-5 TRBV11-3 once TGTGCCAGCAGTCTGGACGGACGGGAGACCCAGTACTTC CASSLDGRETQYF
TRBD1 TRBJ2-1 TRBV19 many TGTGCCAGTAGTATTTCGGGACAGAGGATCAATGAGCAGTTCTTC CASSISGQRINEQFF
TRBD1 TRBJ1-1 TRBV6-1 once TGTGCCAGCAGTGAAAAGGACCCTTCGACAGGGGGAGGGACTGAAGCTTTCTTT CASSEKDPSTGGGTEAFF